Following are 27 T cell receptor beta chains from one sample sequenced in a study of shared clonotypes between healthy human individuals. CD45RO-negative, CCR7-selected cells formed the naive CD8 fraction, which excluded terminally differentiated effector memory CD45RA+ cells. TCRdb's table, derived via immunoSEQ multiplex PCR, lists solely in-frame clones and lacks some. The sample carries some 1,900,000 clones, just under 95% recorded once. The sequencing input was naive CD8+ T cells sorted from blood. These receptors all come from a man between 18 and 29 years old in good health.

This chain uses TRBV19 with TRBJ1-6, with 8 bases identical to TRBD1. With 4 bases clipped from V and 7 bases from J, the junction kept 3 bases outside the gene matches. The CDR3 contains 14 residues. Per the germline V gene, CDR1 is LNHDA and CDR2 is SQIVND (reference sequence). Written as DNA, the CDR3 is TGTGCCAGTAGTACGGGACAGGAGAATTCACCCCTCCACTTT. Translated: CASSTGQENSPLHF.

V usage is TRBV10-3 and J usage is TRBJ1-2, with 8 bases identical to TRBD1. V lost 2 bases, J lost 0 bases, and 5 bases stayed unmatched. The germline CDR1 and CDR2 sequences are ENHRY and SYGVKD. The CDR3 has 16 residues. CDR3 in DNA: TGTGCCATCAGTGAGATGGACAGGGAACCTAACTATGGCTACACCTTC. This sequence encodes CAISEMDREPNYGYTF.

The genes are TRBV13 and TRBJ2-1; 8 bases are a match to TRBD2. The germline CDR1 and CDR2 sequences are PRHDT and FYEKMQ (reference sequence). The CDR3 extends over 14 amino acids. Trimming removed 6 bases from V and 8 bases from J; junction bases left unmatched: 9. The DNA for the CDR3 is TGTGCCAGCAGTGGCAGCGGGAGTGGGGATGAGCAGTTCTTC. It translates to CASSGSGSGDEQFF.

The rearrangement joins TRBV6-5 to TRBJ2-7; D is possibly TRBD2 (6 bases). The CDR3 has 15 amino acids. V lost 2 bases, J lost 3 bases, and 14 bases lay in between. The germline V gene encodes CDR1 MNHEY and CDR2 SVGAGI. CDR3 coding DNA: TGTGCCAGCAGTTACGGGGTGGCGGGAATCTACGAGCAGTACTTC. Translation gives CASSYGVAGIYEQYF.

V is TRBV11-2 and J is TRBJ2-7, with TRBD2 matching over 8 bases. Per germline, CDR1 SGHAT and CDR2 FQNNGV. The CDR3 is made up of 16 amino acids. J lost 4 bases, V lost 6 bases, and 14 bases had no gene match. In DNA form, the CDR3 reads TGTGCCAGCAGTGCGGGTGCGGGGGGTACTTTATACGAGCAGTACTTC. Translating gives CASSAGAGGTLYEQYF.

This sequence joins TRBV30 and TRBJ2-2; D gene unclear. The CDR3 runs to 13 residues. Germline loops: CDR1 GTSNPN, CDR2 SVGIG (reference sequence). The ends were cut back, 0 bases at V and 6 bases at J, with 8 bases in the middle. The CDR3 sequence is CAWSVQSPGELFF. CDR3 sequence (DNA): TGTGCCTGGAGTGTCCAATCCCCCGGGGAGCTGTTTTTT.

The chain has TRBV28 and TRBJ2-7, with a tentative D call TRBD1 (5 bases). From germline, CDR1 is MDHEN and CDR2 SYDVKM. The CDR3 length is 12 residues. V gave up 5 bases and J gave up 4 bases, with 9 bases separating them. The CDR3 DNA is TGTGCCAGCAGTCCACAGGTGTACGAGCAGTACTTC. Amino acid sequence: CASSPQVYEQYF.

This chain joins TRBV4-1 and TRBJ1-2; no definite D call. CDR3 length: 13 residues. The V end was cut by 5 bases, the J end by 6 bases, with 13 bases between. Germline CDR1 is MGHRA and CDR2 is YSYEKL. The CDR3 is CASSDVGGNGYTF. CDR3 bases: TGCGCCAGCAGCGACGTCGGAGGGAATGGCTACACCTTC.

The gene calls are TRBV6-5 and TRBJ2-1, with TRBD2 identical over 8 bases. The germline CDR1 and CDR2 sequences are MNHEY and SVGAGI. CDR3 length: 12 amino acids. V lost 7 bases to trimming and J lost 12 bases; unmatched junction nucleotides: 8. CDR3 protein: CASTPGGEAQFF. The CDR3 DNA reads as TGTGCCAGCACCCCGGGGGGGGAAGCGCAGTTCTTC.

The chain uses TRBV10-1 and TRBJ1-2, with D uncertain. Germline values: CDR1 WNHNN, CDR2 SYGVQD (reference sequence). The CDR3 runs to 17 residues. Trimming took off 2 bases at V and 7 bases at J, with 23 bases between the two ends. CDR3 region: CASSEPNPPVVSGGYTF. The CDR3 DNA is TGCGCCAGCAGTGAGCCGAACCCTCCCGTGGTTTCGGGTGGCTACACCTTC.

The V call is TRBV13, the J call TRBJ2-2; maybe TRBD1 (5 bases). The CDR3 covers 12 residues. CDR1 and CDR2 from the germline V gene are PRHDT and FYEKMQ (reference sequence). Trimming shortened V by 9 bases and J by 4 bases, and 9 bases separated the two germline ends. The CDR3: CASGAITGELFF. In nucleotides, the CDR3 is TGTGCCAGTGGGGCAATCACCGGGGAGCTGTTTTTT. The full variable domain, with the rest looked up from reference TRBV13 and TRBJ2-2, is AAGVIQSPRHLIKEKRETATLKCYPIPRHDTVYWYQQGPGQDPQFLISFYEKMQSDKGSIPDRFSAQQFSDYHSELNMSSLELGDSALYFCASGAITGELFFGEGSRLTVL.

The chain uses TRBV7-9 and TRBJ1-1, with 7 bases identical to TRBD1. Germline CDR1 SEHNR, CDR2 FQNEAQ (reference sequence). The CDR3 is 14 amino acids. With V trimmed by 4 bases and J by 4 bases, 6 bases remained unmatched. CDR3: CASSSLTGVTEAFF. The CDR3 DNA reads TGTGCCAGCAGCTCCCTAACAGGGGTCACTGAAGCTTTCTTT. The full variable domain, with the rest looked up from reference TRBV7-9 and TRBJ1-1, is DTGVSQNPRHKITKRGQNVTFRCDPISEHNRLYWYRQTLGQGPEFLTYFQNEAQLEKSRLLSDRFSAERPKGSFSTLEIQRTEQGDSAMYLCASSSLTGVTEAFFGQGTRLTVV.

The chain has TRBV7-9 and TRBJ1-1; D unresolved. V was clipped by 8 bases and J by 1 base, with 20 bases between them. This CDR3 contains 16 residues. Per the germline V gene, CDR1 is SEHNR and CDR2 is FQNEAQ (reference sequence). The CDR3 here is CASFEPAAYWNTEAFF. In DNA form, the CDR3 reads TGTGCCAGCTTTGAGCCGGCAGCCTACTGGAACACTGAAGCTTTCTTT.

V usage is TRBV5-6 and J usage is TRBJ1-5, with 12 positions matching TRBD1. The length of the CDR3 is 18 residues. The ends lost 0 bases at V and 1 base at J; junction bases unmatched: 5. Germline V gene data show CDR1 as SGHDT and CDR2 as YYEEEE. For the CDR3, the DNA is TGTGCCAGCAGCTTGGCCCGGGACAGGGGGCTCAGCAATCAGCCCCAGCATTTT. Translation: CASSLARDRGLSNQPQHF.

V is TRBV4-3 and J is TRBJ1-1; D may be TRBD1 (5 bases). With 0 bases removed from V and 1 base from J, the gap between germline ends came to 12 bases. CDR3 length equals 16 residues. Looked up from germline, CDR1 is LGHNA and CDR2 is YSLEER. The CDR3 spells CASSQDSEGRNTEAFF. The DNA for the CDR3 is TGCGCCAGCAGCCAAGACAGTGAGGGGAGGAACACTGAAGCTTTCTTT.

This clone was observed a single time. The chain couples TRBV5-1 to TRBJ2-5; possible D gene TRBD1, 6 bases. Germline V gene sequence: CDR1 SGHRS, CDR2 YFSETQ. The CDR3 loop spans 14 amino acids. The V and J ends lost 4 bases and 0 bases respectively, with 10 bases between them. This CDR3 is CASSPWTDQETQYF. The CDR3 nucleotides read TGCGCCAGCAGCCCTTGGACAGACCAAGAGACCCAGTACTTC.

The V and J genes are TRBV11-2 and TRBJ1-4; D remains unclear. V lost 0 bases, J lost 13 bases, and 12 bases lay in between. Germline assignment: CDR1 SGHAT and CDR2 FQNNGV. This CDR3 contains 13 residues. The CDR3 region has the DNA TGTGCCAGCAGCTTAGACCCATCTAAGGGACTGTTTTTT. It translates to CASSLDPSKGLFF.

The gene calls are TRBV30 and TRBJ1-2; possibly TRBD1 for D (6 bases). The V gene's germline CDR1 is GTSNPN and CDR2 SVGIG (reference sequence). V was pared by 5 bases and J by 1 base, with 23 bases between. This CDR3 has 17 amino acids. This CDR3 is CAWAPARTGMFNYGYTF. The CDR3 nucleotides are TGTGCCTGGGCGCCGGCCCGCACAGGGATGTTTAACTATGGCTACACCTTC.

This chain links TRBV11-2 with TRBJ2-7, with D possibly being TRBD2 (6 bases). The CDR3 extends over 15 amino acids. The V and J ends lost 1 base and 0 bases respectively, with 10 bases between them. In germline, CDR1 is SGHAT, CDR2 FQNNGV. CDR3 sequence reads: CASSLGIADSYEQYF. CDR3 sequence (DNA): TGTGCCAGCAGCTTAGGGATAGCGGACTCCTACGAGCAGTACTTC.

The chain carries TRBV27 and TRBJ1-4; no firm D call. Per the germline V gene, CDR1 is MNHEY and CDR2 is SMNVEV (reference sequence). Deletions cut 10 bases from V and 5 bases from J, with 11 bases between. The CDR3 covers 12 residues. The CDR3 DNA reads TGTGCCACATCACCGGGAAATGAAAAACTGTTTTTT. This encodes CATSPGNEKLFF.

CDR3 loop: CASSLSWGPGAGNEQFF. The CDR3 DNA reads as TGTGCCAGCAGCTTATCTTGGGGCCCAGGGGCGGGGAATGAGCAGTTCTTC. This chain joins TRBV7-2 and TRBJ2-1; either TRBD1 or TRBD2 may fit D (6 bases each). There are 17 residues in the CDR3. Germline CDR1 is SGHTA and CDR2 is FQGNSA. V was shortened by 2 bases and J by 7 bases, with 21 bases between the two germline ends.

The V call is TRBV2, the J call TRBJ2-1; 12 bases are shared with TRBD2. V was pared by 3 bases and J by 1 base, with 7 bases of the junction left unmatched. The V gene's germline CDR1 is SNHLY and CDR2 FYNNEI. The CDR3 sequence is 18 residues long. The CDR3 sequence is CASSDSTSGRQSYNEQFF. DNA of the CDR3: TGTGCCAGCAGTGACTCGACTAGCGGGAGACAGTCCTACAATGAGCAGTTCTTC.

V and J are TRBV30 and TRBJ1-1; TRBD1 matches 9 bases. The germline gives CDR1 GTSNPN, CDR2 SVGIG (reference sequence). CDR3 length: 15 residues. J was trimmed by 1 base and V by 0 bases; bases with no gene match: 3. The CDR3: CAWSVGQGKNTEAFF. CDR3 sequence (DNA): TGTGCCTGGAGTGTGGGACAGGGCAAGAACACTGAAGCTTTCTTT.

J is TRBJ2-1 and V is TRBV5-6, with 8 bases that match TRBD2. This CDR3 region has 18 residues. V dropped 4 bases and J dropped 0; count of bases not matched to a gene: 12. CDR1 is SGHDT, CDR2 YYEEEE, per germline. DNA of the CDR3: TGTGCCAGCAGCGGATGGACTAGCCGTCTCTACTCCTACAATGAGCAGTTCTTC. Its protein product is CASSGWTSRLYSYNEQFF.

The chain has TRBV5-6 and TRBJ2-7; no reliable D call. The V end lost 3 bases, the J end lost 3 bases, and 16 bases lay between the germline ends. CDR1 is SGHDT and CDR2 is YYEEEE in the germline V gene. The CDR3 is made up of 15 amino acids. The CDR3 nucleotides are TGTGCCAGCAGCTCCCCTATCACACCGAACTACGAGCAGTACTTC. This translates into CASSSPITPNYEQYF.

The chain is built from TRBV5-4 and TRBJ2-7; 7 bases map to TRBD2. The CDR3 consists of 14 residues. Germline V gene sequence: CDR1 SGHNT, CDR2 YYREEE (reference sequence). The J segment lost 6 bases and the V segment lost 0 bases, leaving 6 bases of the junction unmatched. The CDR3 region is CASSLAGGVSEQYF. The DNA for the CDR3 is TGTGCCAGCAGCTTGGCGGGGGGAGTAAGCGAGCAGTACTTC.

Regarding this clone: Other nucleotide sequences in the sample specify the same CDR3. V is TRBV5-6 and J is TRBJ2-7; 8 positions agree with TRBD1. V was clipped by 0 bases and J by 2 bases; unmatched bases: 1. Germline V gene lookup returns CDR1 SGHDT and CDR2 YYEEEE. This CDR3 contains 14 residues. In DNA, the CDR3 is TGTGCCAGCAGCTTGGCAGGGGGCCCCTACGAGCAGTACTTC. This translates into CASSLAGGPYEQYF.